This T cell receptor (beta chain) appears in the sequencing data of a study of cytomegalovirus exposure and HLA in healthy donors. Clones were read by immunoSEQ multiplex PCR, and TCRdb kept only the in-frame ones, dropping some. Of 130,000 to 150,000 clones listed, approximately 92% are singletons. Trimming cost V 3 bases and J 4 bases; bases outside gene matches: 1. The CDR3 loop spans 12 amino acids. Germline-derived CDR1 and CDR2 are SGHNT and YYREEE (reference sequence). The TCR sequence derives from a young woman in good health and CMV-seropositive. This chain joins TRBV5-4 and TRBJ2-7; 7 bases agree with TRBD2. The sequencing sample was made of PBMCs. The CDR3 coding sequence is TGTGCCAGCAGCTGGGGGGGATACGAGCAGTACTTC. Its translation: CASSWGGYEQYF.